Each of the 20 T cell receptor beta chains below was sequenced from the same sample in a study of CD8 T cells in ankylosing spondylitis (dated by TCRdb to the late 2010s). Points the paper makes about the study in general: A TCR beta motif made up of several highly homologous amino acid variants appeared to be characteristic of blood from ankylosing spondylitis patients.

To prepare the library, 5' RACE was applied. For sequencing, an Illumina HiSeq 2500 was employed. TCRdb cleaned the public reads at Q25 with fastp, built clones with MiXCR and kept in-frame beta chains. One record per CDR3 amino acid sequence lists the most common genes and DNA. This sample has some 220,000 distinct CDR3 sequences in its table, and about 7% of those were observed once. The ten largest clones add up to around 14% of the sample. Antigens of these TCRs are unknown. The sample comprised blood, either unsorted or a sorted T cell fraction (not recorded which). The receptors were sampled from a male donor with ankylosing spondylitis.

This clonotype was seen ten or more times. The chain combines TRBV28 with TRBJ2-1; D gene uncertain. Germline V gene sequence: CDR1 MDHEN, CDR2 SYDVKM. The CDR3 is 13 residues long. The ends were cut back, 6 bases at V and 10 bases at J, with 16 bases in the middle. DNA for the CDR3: TGTGCCAGCAGCCTCCTGTGGGATAGCGAGCAGTTCTTC. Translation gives CASSLLWDSEQFF. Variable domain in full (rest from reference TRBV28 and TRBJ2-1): DVKVTQSSRYLVKRTGEKVFLECVQDMDHENMFWYRQDPGLGLRLIYFSYDVKMKEKGDIPEGYSVSREKKERFSLILESASTNQTSMYLCASSLLWDSEQFFGPGTRLTVL.

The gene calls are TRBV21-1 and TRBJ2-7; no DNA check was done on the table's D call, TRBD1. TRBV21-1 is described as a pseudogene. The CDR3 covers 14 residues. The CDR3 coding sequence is TGTGCCAGCAGCAGCTGGGGCAGACAAGACGAGCAGTACTTC. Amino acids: CASSSWGRQDEQYF.

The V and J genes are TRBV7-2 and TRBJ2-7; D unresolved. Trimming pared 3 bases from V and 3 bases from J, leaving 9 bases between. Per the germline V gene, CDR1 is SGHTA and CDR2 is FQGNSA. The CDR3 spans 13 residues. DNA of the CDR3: TGTGCCAGCAGCTTCCGACGGATCTACGAGCAGTACTTC. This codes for CASSFRRIYEQYF.

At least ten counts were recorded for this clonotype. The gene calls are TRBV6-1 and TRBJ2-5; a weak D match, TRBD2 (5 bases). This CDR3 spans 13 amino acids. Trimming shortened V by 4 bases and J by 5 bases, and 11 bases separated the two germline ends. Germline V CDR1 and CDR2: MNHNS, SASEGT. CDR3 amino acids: CASSGRGWETQYF. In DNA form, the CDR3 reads TGTGCCAGCAGTGGACGGGGTTGGGAGACCCAGTACTTC.

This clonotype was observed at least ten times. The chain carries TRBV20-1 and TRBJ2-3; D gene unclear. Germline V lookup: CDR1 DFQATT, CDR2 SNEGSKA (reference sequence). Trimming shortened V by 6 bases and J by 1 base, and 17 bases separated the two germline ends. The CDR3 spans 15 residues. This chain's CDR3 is CSATSDPPGTDTQYF. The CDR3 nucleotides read TGCAGTGCAACCTCCGACCCACCAGGCACAGATACGCAGTATTTT.

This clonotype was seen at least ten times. The DNA for the CDR3 is TGTGCCAGCAGCGTCACAGGGGCCAATCAGCCCCAGCATTTT. This encodes CASSVTGANQPQHF. The chain is built from TRBV9 and TRBJ1-5; 7 positions match TRBD1. CDR3 length: 14 amino acids. J was trimmed by 3 bases and V by 2 bases; bases with no gene match: 2. The germline V gene has CDR1 SGDLS and CDR2 YYNGEE.

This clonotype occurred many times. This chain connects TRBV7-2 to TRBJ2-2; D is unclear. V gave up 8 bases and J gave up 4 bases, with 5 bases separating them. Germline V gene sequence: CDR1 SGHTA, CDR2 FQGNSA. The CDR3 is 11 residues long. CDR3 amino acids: CASASTGELFF. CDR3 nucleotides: TGTGCCAGCGCAAGCACCGGGGAGCTGTTTTTT.

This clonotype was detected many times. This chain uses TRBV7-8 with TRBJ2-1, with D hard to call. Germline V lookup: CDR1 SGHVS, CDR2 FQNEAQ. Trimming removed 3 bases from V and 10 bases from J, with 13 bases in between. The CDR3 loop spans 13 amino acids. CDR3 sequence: CASSFSWGGEQFF. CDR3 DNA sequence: TGTGCCAGCAGCTTTTCGTGGGGTGGCGAGCAGTTCTTC.

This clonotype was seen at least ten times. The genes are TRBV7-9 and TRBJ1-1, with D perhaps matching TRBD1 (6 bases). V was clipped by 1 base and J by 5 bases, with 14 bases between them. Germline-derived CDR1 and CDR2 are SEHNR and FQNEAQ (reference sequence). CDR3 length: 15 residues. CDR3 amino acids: CASSLGTGRGTEAFF. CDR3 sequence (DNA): TGTGCCAGCAGCTTAGGGACGGGAAGGGGGACTGAAGCTTTCTTT.

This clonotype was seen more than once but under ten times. CDR3 nucleotide sequence: TGTGCTAGAGATTTGGAACCCTCAGGACAGGGGGATAGCGATGAGCAGTTCTTC. This sequence encodes CARDLEPSGQGDSDEQFF. This sequence joins TRBV12-5 and TRBJ2-1; 10 bases line up with TRBD1. Unmatched junction bases numbered 22, after V lost 9 bases and J lost 8 bases. This CDR3 comprises 18 residues. Looked up from germline, CDR1 is LGHNT and CDR2 is FRNRAP.

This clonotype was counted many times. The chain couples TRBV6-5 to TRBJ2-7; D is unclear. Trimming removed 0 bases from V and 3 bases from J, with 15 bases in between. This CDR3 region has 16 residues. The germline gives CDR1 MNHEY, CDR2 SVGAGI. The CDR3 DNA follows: TGTGCCAGCAGTTACTCGGCTCAAGGTCACCACTACGAGCAGTACTTC. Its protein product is CASSYSAQGHHYEQYF.

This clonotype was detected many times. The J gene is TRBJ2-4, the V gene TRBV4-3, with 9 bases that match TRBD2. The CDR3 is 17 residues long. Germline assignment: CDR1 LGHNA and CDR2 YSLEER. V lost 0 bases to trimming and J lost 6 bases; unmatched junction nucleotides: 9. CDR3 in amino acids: CASSQDRPSGESNIQYF. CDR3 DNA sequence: TGCGCCAGCAGCCAAGATCGGCCTAGCGGGGAGTCAAACATTCAGTACTTC.

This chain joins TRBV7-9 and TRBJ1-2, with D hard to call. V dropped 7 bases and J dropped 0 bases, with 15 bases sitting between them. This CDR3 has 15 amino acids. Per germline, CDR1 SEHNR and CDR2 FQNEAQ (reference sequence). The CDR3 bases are TGTGCCAGCAATCTAATGGATTTCACTAACTATGGCTACACCTTC. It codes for CASNLMDFTNYGYTF.

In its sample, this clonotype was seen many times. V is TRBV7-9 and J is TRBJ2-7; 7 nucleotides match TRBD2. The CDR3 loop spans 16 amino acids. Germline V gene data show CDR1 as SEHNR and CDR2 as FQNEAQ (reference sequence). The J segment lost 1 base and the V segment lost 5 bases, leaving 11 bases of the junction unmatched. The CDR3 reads CASSPQHGGESYEQYF. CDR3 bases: TGTGCCAGCAGCCCCCAACATGGGGGGGAATCCTACGAGCAGTACTTC.

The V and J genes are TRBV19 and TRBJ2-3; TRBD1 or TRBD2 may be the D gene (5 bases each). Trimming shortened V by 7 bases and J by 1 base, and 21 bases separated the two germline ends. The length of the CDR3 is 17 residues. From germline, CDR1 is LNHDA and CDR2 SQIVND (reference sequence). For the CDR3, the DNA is TGTGCCAGTACCCTCGGGGTGACAGTTCTAGGCACAGATACGCAGTATTTT. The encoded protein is CASTLGVTVLGTDTQYF.

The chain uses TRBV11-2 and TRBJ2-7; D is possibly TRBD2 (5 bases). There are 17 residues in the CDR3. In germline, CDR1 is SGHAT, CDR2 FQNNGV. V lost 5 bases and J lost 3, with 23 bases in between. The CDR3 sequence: CASSRKSPGKPHYEQYF. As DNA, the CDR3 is TGTGCCAGCAGCCGAAAAAGCCCCGGGAAACCACACTACGAGCAGTACTTC.

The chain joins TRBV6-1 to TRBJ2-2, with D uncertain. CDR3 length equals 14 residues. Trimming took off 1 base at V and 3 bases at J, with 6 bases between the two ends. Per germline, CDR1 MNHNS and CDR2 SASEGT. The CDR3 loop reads CASSEDRYTGELFF. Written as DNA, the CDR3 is TGTGCCAGCAGTGAAGATAGGTACACCGGGGAGCTGTTTTTT.

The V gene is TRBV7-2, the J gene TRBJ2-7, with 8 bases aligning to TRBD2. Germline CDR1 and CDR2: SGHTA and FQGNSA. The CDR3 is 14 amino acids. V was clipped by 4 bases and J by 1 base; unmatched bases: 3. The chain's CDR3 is CASSSGRGSYEQYF. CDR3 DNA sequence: TGTGCCAGCAGCTCCGGGAGGGGGTCCTACGAGCAGTACTTC.

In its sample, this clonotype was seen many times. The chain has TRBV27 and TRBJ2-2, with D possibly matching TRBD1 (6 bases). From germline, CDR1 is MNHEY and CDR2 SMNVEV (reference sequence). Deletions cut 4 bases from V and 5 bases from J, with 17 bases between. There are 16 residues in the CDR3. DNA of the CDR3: TGTGCCAGCAGTTCACAGGGAAGACGGGGAACCGGGGAGCTGTTTTTT. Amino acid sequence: CASSSQGRRGTGELFF.

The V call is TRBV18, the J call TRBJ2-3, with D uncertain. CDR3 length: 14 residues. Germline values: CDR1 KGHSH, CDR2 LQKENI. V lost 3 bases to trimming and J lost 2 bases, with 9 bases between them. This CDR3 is CASSPSTHTDTQYF. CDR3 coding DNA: TGTGCCAGCTCACCTTCGACCCACACAGATACGCAGTATTTT. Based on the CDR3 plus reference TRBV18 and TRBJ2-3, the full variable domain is NAGVMQNPRHLVRRRGQEARLRCSPMKGHSHVYWYRQLPEEGLKFMVYLQKENIIDESGMPKERFSAEFPKEGPSILRIQQVVRGDSAAYFCASSPSTHTDTQYFGPGTRLTVL.